This TCR beta chain was identified during a study of shared clonotypes between healthy human individuals. Trimming pared 5 bases from V and 0 bases from J, leaving 8 bases between. The CDR3 is 13 residues long. CDR1 is SGHTA and CDR2 is FQGTGA in the germline V gene. This table comes from immunoSEQ multiplex PCR, and its TCRdb copy is limited to in-frame clones, with some not included. The sample includes roughly 2,500,000 clones, roughly 93% of them seen just once. Notes on this clone: This sample also contains other DNA sequences that code for the same CDR3.

Material for sequencing was naive CD4+ T cells from PBMCs. Described subset: CD45RA+ positively selected. This receptor was obtained from a man in his late teens or twenties in good health. Some clones in this sample may be carry-over from other donors' samples. This chain joins TRBV7-3 and TRBJ2-7, with no clear D. The CDR3 bases are TGTGCCAGCAGCCAAGGGTCCTCCTACGAGCAGTACTTC. The encoded protein is CASSQGSSYEQYF.